Listed below are T cell receptor beta chains from one sample, sequenced in a study of CD8+CD57+ T cells in acquired aplastic anemia. One entry per CDR3 protein, called by TCRdb with MiXCR from the reads. The data show a few hundred thousand distinct CDR3 sequences, with 34% seen just once and 1% to 1.3% held by the top ten. The sequenced material came from sorted CD4+, CD8+, or CD8+CD57+ T cells (not recorded which) from PBMCs. Every receptor here comes from a human donor in good health, serving as a control. The CDR3 runs from the conserved cysteine through the conserved F or W. A D gene is named only where the DNA matches it firmly. Size is omitted from some rows. Given values are once, few, many or a class for expanded clones.

>.|TRBJ2-5|15|.|TRBV5-8
CASSFYGGKQETQYF
TGTGCCAGCAGCTTTTACGGGGGTAAACAAGAGACCCAGTACTTC
>many|TRBJ2-7|15|.|TRBV7-2
CASSSPGQTGFEQYF
TGTGCCAGCAGCTCCCCGGGACAAACAGGGTTCGAGCAGTACTTC
>.|TRBJ2-7|15|TRBD2|TRBV20-1
CSASAPTSDHYEQYF
TGCAGTGCTAGTGCGCCGACTAGCGATCACTACGAGCAGTACTTC
>many|TRBJ2-1|14|.|TRBV5-1
CASSLGDRYNEQFF
TGCGCCAGCAGCTTGGGCGACCGGTACAATGAGCAGTTCTTC
>.|TRBJ1-2|12|.|TRBV2
CASSEGARSYTF
TGTGCCAGCAGTGAAGGGGCTCGGAGCTACACCTTC
>many|TRBJ2-7|14|.|TRBV6-5
CASSYGGRGYEQYF
TGTGCCAGCAGTTACGGCGGCAGGGGCTACGAGCAGTACTTC
>.|TRBJ1-2|14|.|TRBV7-8
CASSLDRSFYGYTF
TGTGCCAGCAGCTTAGACAGGAGCTTCTATGGCTACACCTTC
>once|TRBJ2-3|12|.|TRBV30
CAWSQGTDTQYF
TGTGCCTGGAGCCAAGGGACAGATACGCAGTATTTT
>.|TRBJ2-7|13|.|TRBV3-1
CASSRGRRYEQYF
TGTGCCAGCAGCCGAGGACGGAGATACGAGCAGTACTTC
>many|TRBJ1-2|14|.|TRBV5-6
CASSFRKLLGGYTF
TGTGCCAGCAGCTTTAGGAAGCTGTTAGGGGGCTACACCTTC
>.|TRBJ1-1|15|.|TRBV4-1
CARSQVWAPGGGAFF
TGCGCCCGCAGCCAAGTGTGGGCACCTGGGGGAGGAGCTTTCTTT
>.|TRBJ1-6|14|TRBD1|TRBV15
CASSQTGARSPLHF
TGTGCCAGCAGTCAAACAGGGGCCAGGTCACCCCTCCACTTT
>many|TRBJ2-3|17|TRBD2|TRBV20-1
CSARVLTSGDSTDTQYF
TGCAGTGCTAGAGTGCTGACTAGCGGAGACAGCACAGATACGCAGTATTTT
>.|TRBJ1-3|16|.|TRBV12-3/TRBV12-4
CASSLARTTSGNTIYF
TGTGCCAGCAGTTTGGCCAGGACTACATCTGGAAACACCATATATTTT
>.|TRBJ1-1|17|TRBD1|TRBV10-3
CAVASSLRTGGITEAFF
TGTGCCGTCGCCAGCAGCCTGCGGACAGGCGGTATCACTGAAGCTTTCTTT
>.|TRBJ1-1|17|TRBD1|TRBV10-3
CASSARDRGQGSTEAFF
TGTGCCAGCAGTGCCCGGGACAGGGGGCAGGGATCCACTGAAGCTTTCTTT
>.|TRBJ2-7|13|.|TRBV29-1
CSVAGATRYEQYF
TGCAGCGTTGCAGGGGCAACCCGCTACGAGCAGTACTTC
>many|TRBJ2-7|15|TRBD1|TRBV4-3
CASSRPGQGAREQYF
TGCGCCAGCAGCCGCCCGGGACAGGGGGCGCGCGAGCAGTACTTC
>medium-sized|TRBJ1-6|15|TRBD1|TRBV2
CATNRGQGTNSPLHF
TGTGCCACAAATCGGGGACAGGGGACCAATTCACCCCTCCACTTT
>.|TRBJ1-1|14|TRBD1|TRBV2
CASSENRGKSEAFF
TGTGCCAGCAGTGAAAACAGGGGCAAGTCTGAAGCTTTCTTT
>.|TRBJ1-2|18|.|TRBV12-3/TRBV12-4
CASSSQPYPTGPNYGYTF
TGTGCCAGCAGTTCCCAACCCTACCCGACAGGACCTAACTATGGCTACACCTTC
>many|TRBJ2-6|15|.|TRBV10-3
CAISEWESGANVLTF
TGTGCCATCAGTGAGTGGGAGTCTGGGGCCAACGTCCTGACTTTC
>few|TRBJ1-2|13|TRBD1|TRBV20-1
CSARPGTGYGYTF
TGCAGTGCTAGGCCCGGGACAGGCTATGGCTACACCTTC
>many|TRBJ2-1|16|.|TRBV7-3
CASSLMGQGSYNEQFF
TGTGCCAGCAGCTTAATGGGTCAGGGTTCCTACAATGAGCAGTTCTTC
>.|TRBJ2-1|16|TRBD1|TRBV24-1
CATSDSTGDTVGEQFF
TGTGCCACCAGTGATTCGACAGGGGATACGGTTGGTGAGCAGTTCTTC
>many|TRBJ1-2|15|.|TRBV7-2
CASSPRGTGLNGYTF
TGTGCCAGCAGCCCCCGAGGGACGGGCTTAAATGGCTACACCTTC
>few|TRBJ1-1|15|.|TRBV12-3/TRBV12-4
CASSLGSVKNTEAFF
TGTGCCAGCAGTTTAGGATCTGTGAAGAACACTGAAGCTTTCTTT
>few|TRBJ1-4|15|.|TRBV10-3
CASSSVPPANEKLFF
TGTGCCAGCAGTTCCGTCCCGCCGGCGAATGAAAAACTGTTTTTT
>.|TRBJ2-1|16|TRBD2|TRBV4-3
CASSPTSEPSYNEQFF
TGCGCCAGCAGCCCTACTAGCGAGCCCTCCTACAATGAGCAGTTCTTC
>many|TRBJ2-7|13|TRBD1|TRBV7-2
CASSLGPDRDEYF
TGTGCCAGCAGCTTGGGCCCCGACAGGGATGAGTACTTC
>.|TRBJ1-5|15|TRBD1|TRBV5-6
CASSLSDRGNQPQHF
TGTGCCAGCAGCTTATCGGACAGGGGCAATCAGCCCCAGCATTTT
>.|TRBJ1-5|14|.|TRBV20-1
CRAREGQAHQPQHF
TGCCGTGCTAGAGAGGGCCAGGCACATCAGCCCCAGCATTTT
>.|TRBJ2-1|16|.|TRBV11-2
CASSYRLGQGRDEQFF
TGTGCCAGCAGCTATAGACTCGGGCAGGGGAGGGATGAGCAGTTCTTC
>.|TRBJ2-3|16|TRBD1|TRBV5-1
CASSDGADRSTDTQYF
TGCGCCAGCAGCGACGGGGCGGACAGGAGCACAGATACGCAGTATTTT
>.|TRBJ1-1|14|.|TRBV18
CASSPYPGETEAFF
TGTGCCAGCTCACCTTATCCAGGGGAGACTGAAGCTTTCTTT
>many|TRBJ2-5|14|TRBD1|TRBV2
CASTRDRGQETQYF
TGTGCCAGCACCCGAGACAGGGGCCAAGAGACCCAGTACTTC
>.|TRBJ2-2|16|TRBD2|TRBV5-1
CASSVLAGGNTGELFF
TGCGCCAGCAGCGTGCTAGCGGGAGGGAACACCGGGGAGCTGTTTTTT
>many|TRBJ2-2|13|.|TRBV24-1
CATSDFWSGELFF
TGTGCCACCAGTGATTTTTGGAGCGGGGAGCTGTTTTTT
>.|TRBJ2-1|15|.|TRBV4-2
CASSRPTGGYNEQFF
TGTGCCAGCAGCCGCCCGACCGGAGGGTACAATGAGCAGTTCTTC
>.|TRBJ1-5|15|.|TRBV19
CASSKTVNSNQPQHF
TGTGCCAGTAGTAAGACGGTGAATAGCAATCAGCCCCAGCATTTT
>.|TRBJ1-3|17|.|TRBV19
CASSILFHSLSGNTIYF
TGTGCCAGTAGTATTCTTTTCCACAGTCTCTCTGGAAACACCATATATTTT
>many|TRBJ2-7|12|.|TRBV10-1
CASGSGTYEQYF
TGCGCCAGCGGATCCGGGACCTACGAGCAGTACTTC
>many|TRBJ2-1|14|.|TRBV15
CATSRDLLEGEQFF
TGTGCCACCAGCAGAGATTTACTGGAGGGCGAGCAGTTCTTC
>many|TRBJ2-3|14|.|TRBV7-9
CASSLFQGTDTQYF
TGTGCCAGCAGCCTATTTCAGGGCACAGATACGCAGTATTTT
>.|TRBJ2-7|13|.|TRBV10-1
CASSEGRNHEQYF
TGCGCCAGCAGTGAAGGCAGGAACCACGAGCAGTACTTC
>many|TRBJ1-1|14|.|TRBV4-2
CASSQEKLNTEAFF
TGTGCCAGCAGCCAAGAAAAGTTGAACACTGAAGCTTTCTTT
>.|TRBJ2-1|16|.|TRBV5-6
CASSPSSRTSYNEQFF
TGTGCCAGCAGCCCCTCGTCGCGCACCTCCTACAATGAGCAGTTCTTC
>.|TRBJ2-1|12|.|TRBV19
CASSIEGYEQFF
TGTGCCAGTAGTATAGAGGGATACGAGCAGTTCTTC
>.|TRBJ2-7|13|.|TRBV30
CAWSGQSPYEQYF
TGTGCCTGGAGCGGACAGTCTCCCTACGAGCAGTACTTC
>.|TRBJ2-1|15|TRBD1|TRBV6-1
CASSEGTGHYNEQFF
TGTGCCAGCAGTGAGGGGACAGGGCACTACAATGAGCAGTTCTTC
>.|TRBJ1-2|14|TRBD1|TRBV2
CASRPGQPAYGYTF
TGTGCCAGCAGACCGGGACAGCCCGCCTATGGCTACACCTTC
>many|TRBJ1-6|15|TRBD1|TRBV20-1
CSARDRTGSDSPLHF
TGCAGTGCTAGAGATAGGACAGGGTCGGATTCACCCCTCCACTTT
>.|TRBJ1-1|12|.|TRBV7-9
CASSLMTIEAFF
TGTGCCAGCAGCTTAATGACGATTGAAGCTTTCTTT
>few|TRBJ1-6|14|TRBD1|TRBV20-1
CSARPGTENSPLHF
TGCAGTGCTAGACCCGGGACAGAGAATTCACCCCTCCACTTT
>once|TRBJ1-5|17|TRBD1|TRBV19
CASTPRSWTGDNQPQHF
TGTGCCAGCACCCCCCGATCTTGGACAGGAGACAATCAGCCCCAGCATTTT
>many|TRBJ2-3|16|TRBD2|TRBV10-2
CAREVPSGRTGDTQYF
TGCGCCAGGGAGGTGCCTAGCGGGAGGACAGGGGATACGCAGTATTTT
>.|TRBJ1-1|14|TRBD1|TRBV20-1
CSARPQGGGTEAFF
TGCAGTGCTCGACCGCAGGGGGGGGGCACTGAAGCTTTCTTT